These 4 T cell receptor beta chains were sequenced from one sample in a study of vaccination and CD4 T cells after COVID-19. Antigen specificity for these receptors is unknown. CD4+ T cells that had been cultured provided DNA sequenced with the Oncomine TCR Beta short-read assay. Via MiXCR, TCRdb re-called the PCR reads, giving one row per CDR3 protein. The table has 15,000 to 20,000 distinct CDR3 sequences, around two fifths seen once. Treatment indicated: approximately nine-day PBMC culture with coronavirus spike peptide pools or control peptides (ViraFEST assay). Sequences were obtained from CD4+ T cells from blood, cultured in vitro. These receptors all come from a human donor who had recovered from COVID-19.

This chain connects TRBV6-5 to TRBJ2-2; D unresolved. Germline-derived CDR1 and CDR2 are MNHEY and SVGAGI. V was pared by 0 bases and J by 0 bases, with 5 bases between. This CDR3 is 15 amino acids long. This chain's CDR3 is CASSYSPTNTGELFF. The CDR3 nucleotides are TGTGCCAGCAGTTACTCTCCTACGAACACCGGGGAGCTGTTTTTT.

The chain joins TRBV28 to TRBJ1-2; 7 nucleotides match TRBD1. J was trimmed by 7 bases and V by 5 bases; bases with no gene match: 7. The germline CDR1 and CDR2 sequences are MDHEN and SYDVKM. The CDR3 runs 13 residues. The CDR3 region has the DNA TGTGCCAGCAGTCCACATGACAGGGCTGGCTACACCTTC. This sequence encodes CASSPHDRAGYTF.

The chain has TRBV6-1 and TRBJ1-2; maybe TRBD1 (6 bases). CDR1 is MNHNS, CDR2 SASEGT, per germline. V was pared by 10 bases and J by 3 bases, with 12 bases between. This CDR3 is built from 12 residues. CDR3 amino acids: CATQGSDYGYTF. In nucleotides, the CDR3 is TGTGCCACCCAGGGGTCGGACTATGGCTACACCTTC.

This chain links TRBV20-1 with TRBJ1-6; maybe TRBD1 (5 bases). Trimming pared 3 bases from V and 5 bases from J, leaving 11 bases between. The CDR3 is 14 amino acids. Germline-derived CDR1 and CDR2 are DFQATT and SNEGSKA (reference sequence). The CDR3 DNA sequence: TGCAGTGCTAGCTCGCAGGGCGATAATTCACCCCTCCACTTT. Protein: CSASSQGDNSPLHF.